Sequencing of this TCR beta chain was carried out in a study of early T cells in non-severe SARS-CoV-2 infection (dated by TCRdb to the early 2020s). Describing the broader study: Because TCR sequencing was done on bulk RNA from unsorted whole blood, the alpha and beta chains could not be paired. Results and caveats for the whole study, not just this receptor: VDJdb matching was skewed toward anti-spike CD8 responses and likely underestimated virus-specific expansions, missing private and CD4 specificities.

Based on the germline V gene, the CDR1 and CDR2 sequences are SGHRS and YFSETQ. Measured from the cysteine to the phenylalanine, the CDR3 is 14 residues long. Only the CDR3 DNA stays, 42 bases, in frame from base 1. V lost 1 base and J lost 5 bases, and the count of bases not matched to a germline gene is 5. Set within a cohort of healthcare workers in London, UK, this nested case-control study involved weekly PCR testing of nasopharyngeal swabs along with blood sampling. Between 23 and 31 March 2020, the week of the UK lockdown, healthcare workers were enrolled and then followed up weekly for as long as 16 weeks. Library prep was done by 5' RACE. Data came from a NextSeq 500. In the TCR library protocol, unique molecular identifiers were attached to individual cDNA molecules to correct for PCR bias and sequencing error. TCR alpha and beta chains were both sequenced, and the abundances of alpha and beta sequences in each sample were closely correlated with each other. Regarding the original processing steps: Decombinator V4 was used to annotate the V gene, J gene and CDR3 of the TCR sequences. TCRs were defined as expanded if a significant change between any two time points was detected under a Poisson model with p below 0.0001. Abundances of TCRs were expressed as counts per million after normalisation to the total number of TCRs sequenced in each sample. MAIT TCRs were defined by TRAV1-2 paired with TRAJ12, TRAJ20 or TRAJ33, and iNKT TCRs by TRAV10 paired with TRAJ18. VDJdb, accessed on 1 November 2021, was searched for TCRs annotated for CMV, EBV and SARS-CoV-2, and TCRs annotated for more than one antigen were excluded. TCRdb trimmed public reads at Q25 via fastp, called clones via MiXCR and kept in-frame beta chains. When rows share a CDR3 protein, they turn into one entry using the most common DNA and genes. The V and J calls, along with clone size, are taken from TCRdb and not from the paper's own processing. For this sample the table gives around 37,000 distinct CDR3 sequences, of which roughly 9.2% were detected only once. About 13% of the sample comes from the top ten.

This clonotype was counted many times. Its antigen target is currently unknown. Per-base quality was not reported, and no clone a single base away is much larger than it. Material for sequencing was whole blood. The rearrangement joined TRBV5-1 to TRBJ1-2, with TRBD1 matching 7 junction bases. The receptor's source is an adult who was a healthcare worker with PCR-confirmed SARS-CoV-2 infection or an uninfected control (not recorded which). The nucleotides are TGCGCCAGCAGCTTGATCGGGACAGAATATGGCTACACCTTC. It encodes CASSLIGTEYGYTF.